These T cell receptor beta chains were read from a single sample in a study of OX40 agonist ivuxolimab in advanced cancers. Profiled with immunoSEQ multiplex PCR; TCRdb holds only in-frame clones, not every one. The repertoire has approximately 70,000 clones, just over 90% of them found once; the top ten carry 4.5% to 7.5%. Here the sequenced sample was CD4+ or CD8+ T cells sorted from blood, taken in a trial of the OX40 agonist ivuxolimab. The receptors were gathered from an adult with an advanced solid tumor such as melanoma, head and neck, liver or kidney cancer. The CDR3 runs from the conserved cysteine through the conserved F or W.

cdr3_aa j_call v_call
CASSGQGLPYEQYF TRBJ2-7 TRBV6-6
CAITGLSYEQYF TRBJ2-7 TRBV2
CASSLKGTPFNEKLFF TRBJ1-4 TRBV7-9
CASSRGYEQYF TRBJ2-7 TRBV19
CASGTGLNTEAFF TRBJ1-1 TRBV9
CASTTPGQPGKIPYEQYF NA TRBV7-9
CASSSEEYSYQPQHF TRBJ1-5 TRBV7-2
CASSSNTVGWEQFF TRBJ2-1 TRBV27
CASRTGRTEAFF TRBJ1-1 TRBV19
CASKAGANTEAFF TRBJ1-1 TRBV19
CASIGSGSYNSPLHF TRBJ1-6 TRBV28
CASSGTGGNEQYF TRBJ2-7 TRBV2
CASSPPPGAIGETQYF TRBJ2-5 TRBV7-2
CASSSFGTEAFF TRBJ1-1 TRBV7-8
CASSPETHPNNEQFF TRBJ2-1 TRBV6-5
CAHARGSSTMNTEAFF TRBJ1-1 TRBV30
CAWDLGGGDQPQHF TRBJ1-5 TRBV30
CASSIGSSYGYTF TRBJ1-2 TRBV19